These T cell receptor beta chains were read from a single sample in a study of blood T cells in healthy people across ages. Each CDR3 protein is one row after TCRdb ran MiXCR on the 5' RACE reads. Of 700,000 or so distinct CDR3 sequences listed, around a fifth are singletons. The sample was blood. Receptor source: a man in his 70s in good health. CDR3s include the opening cysteine and the closing phenylalanine or tryptophan. A D gene is named only where the DNA matches it firmly. Size is stated for part of the rows, as once, few or many counts, or as a class when the clone is expanded.

size: few
J: TRBJ2-1
V: TRBV6-2/TRBV6-3
D: -
DNA: TGTGCCAGCAGTTCCTGGTACAATGAGCAGTTCTTC
CDR3: CASSSWYNEQFF

size: many
J: TRBJ2-7
V: TRBV11-1
D: -
DNA: TGTGCCAGCAGCCCCTACGGCTACGAGCAGTACTTC
CDR3: CASSPYGYEQYF

size: -
J: TRBJ1-1
V: TRBV13
D: TRBD1
DNA: TGTGCCAGCAGCACGGGACAGGGCCTTAACGCTGAAGCTTTCTTT
CDR3: CASSTGQGLNAEAFF

size: -
J: TRBJ2-3
V: TRBV20-1
D: -
DNA: TGCAGTGCTAGGTGGAGGGGGGAGGATACGCAGTATTTT
CDR3: CSARWRGEDTQYF

size: -
J: TRBJ1-1
V: TRBV5-1
D: TRBD1
DNA: TGCGCCAGCAGCTGGGGACAGGGCTTGAACACTGAAGCTTTCTTT
CDR3: CASSWGQGLNTEAFF

size: -
J: TRBJ2-7
V: TRBV2
D: -
DNA: TGTGCCAGCCAGACAGGCCCCTACGAGCAGTACTTC
CDR3: CASQTGPYEQYF

size: -
J: TRBJ2-5
V: TRBV6-1
D: -
DNA: TGTGCCAGCAGTGAATTTGGGCATGGGGCCCAGTACTTC
CDR3: CASSEFGHGAQYF

size: -
J: TRBJ1-3
V: TRBV27
D: -
DNA: TGTGCCAGCAGTTTATCGTGGGGCTCTGGAAACACCATATATTTT
CDR3: CASSLSWGSGNTIYF

size: -
J: TRBJ2-3
V: TRBV6-2/TRBV6-3
D: -
DNA: TGTGCCAGCAGTTACTCGGTAGGCACAGATACGCAGTATTTT
CDR3: CASSYSVGTDTQYF

size: few
J: TRBJ2-6
V: TRBV19
D: -
DNA: TGTGCCAGTAGTACCTCAGGGGGGCAAATTTTCTCTGGGGCCAACGTCCTGACTTTC
CDR3: CASSTSGGQIFSGANVLTF

size: -
J: TRBJ2-2
V: TRBV5-1
D: TRBD2
DNA: TGCGCCAGCAGCTCGGGCCGGGGAGGGGACACCGGGGAGCTGTTTTTT
CDR3: CASSSGRGGDTGELFF

size: few
J: TRBJ1-6
V: TRBV20-1
D: -
DNA: TGCAGTGCTATTCCGGGACACCAGCACTCCTATAATTCACCCCTCCACTTT
CDR3: CSAIPGHQHSYNSPLHF

size: many
J: TRBJ1-4
V: TRBV12-3/TRBV12-4
D: -
DNA: TGTGCCAGCAGTCAGGGCTATCGTGAAAAACTGTTTTTT
CDR3: CASSQGYREKLFF

size: few
J: TRBJ2-5
V: TRBV6-5
D: TRBD2
DNA: TGTGCCAGCGGAAAGCGGGAGAGTATTCAGACCCAGTACTTC
CDR3: CASGKRESIQTQYF

size: few
J: TRBJ2-3
V: TRBV12-3/TRBV12-4
D: -
DNA: TGTGCCAGCAGTTTGGACGGCTCTCTTCTTGATACGCAGTATTTT
CDR3: CASSLDGSLLDTQYF

size: -
J: TRBJ1-1
V: TRBV5-1
D: TRBD1
DNA: TGCGCCAGCAGCGTAGGGGACAGGAACACTGAAGCTTTCTTT
CDR3: CASSVGDRNTEAFF

size: -
J: TRBJ2-2
V: TRBV20-1
D: -
DNA: TGCAGTGCTAGAGCGGTCCTTGCGAACACCGGGGAGCTGTTTTTT
CDR3: CSARAVLANTGELFF